This T cell receptor beta chain is drawn from a study of PD-1 blockade in mismatch repair-deficient tumors. Data came from immunoSEQ multiplex PCR; TCRdb stores just in-frame clones and leaves some out. The sample includes some 110,000 clones, 70% to 80% of them seen just once. The sample holds a few counts of this clone. Its specificity is unknown. The CDR3 is 15 residues long. V was pared by 0 bases and J by 8 bases, with 13 bases between. Germline values: CDR1 MNHEY, CDR2 SVGAGI. TCRs were sequenced from three patients responding to pembrolizumab. Study-wide results and limits: Tumor-resident clones, often undetectable pretreatment in blood, expanded then contracted after pembrolizumab.

Sequenced material: peripheral blood, taken about 13 months after starting pembrolizumab. The source of this sequence is an adult with mismatch repair-deficient cancer. The chain joins TRBV6-5 to TRBJ2-2, with D uncertain. The CDR3 region is CASSYSNQPSGELFF. The CDR3 nucleotides are TGTGCCAGCAGTTACTCGAACCAGCCTAGTGGGGAGCTGTTTTTT.